This TCR beta chain originates from a study of cytomegalovirus exposure and HLA in healthy donors. As for the study in general: Samples from HLA-typed donors yielded about 85 million unique TCRs in an early data release.

Study conclusions and caveats: A later analysis reportedly identified an Asian-associated ancestry cluster as carrying fewer N-insertions than the roughly 670-donor mean.

Germline CDR1 is SGHRS and CDR2 is YFSETQ. J was trimmed by 5 bases and V by 3 bases; bases with no gene match: 3. This CDR3 is 14 amino acids long. Primers included in the PCR were 60 Vbeta and 13 Jbeta primers. The method was immunoSEQ multiplex PCR; TCRdb's version includes in-frame clones alone and lacks a portion of them. The sample carries over 150,000 clones, 80% to 90% recorded once. This clone is a singleton in its sample. The antigen remains undetermined. Sequenced: PBMCs. The V and J genes are TRBV5-1 and TRBJ2-5, with 11 bases matching TRBD1. This receptor was taken from a man aged 45-65 years in good health and CMV-seropositive. As DNA, the CDR3 is TGCGCCAGCAGCTGGACAGGGGGCGAGGAGACCCAGTACTTC. As protein: CASSWTGGEETQYF.